This T cell receptor (beta chain) was identified in a study of T-cell reconstitution after alpha-beta-depleted transplantation in children. Whole-study findings and limits: Surviving recipient T cells and thymic progenitors produced the high day-60 TCRbeta diversity seen in some patients. Where alpha-beta T cells came from about two months after transplant was reportedly several hundred expanded graft clones. Fresh T-cell production supplied most of the T-cell counts and diversity seen one year after transplant.

The CDR3 is made up of 14 amino acids. V gave up 6 bases and J gave up 1 base, with 13 bases separating them. Germline values: CDR1 SQVTM, CDR2 ANQGSEA. This clonotype was recorded many times. Antigen specificity is unknown. Library preparation (for TCRbeta) was performed with unique molecular identifiers. TCRdb processed the PCR reads anew with MiXCR; each CDR3 protein has one entry. This sample has under 300,000 distinct CDR3 sequences; around 10% occur once, and the top ten carry roughly a quarter. The sample consisted of peripheral blood, taken 180 days after TCRalphabeta/CD19-depleted stem cell transplant. V usage is TRBV29-1 and J usage is TRBJ2-1, with D perhaps matching TRBD2 (6 bases). The origin of this receptor is a male patient between 2 and 10 years old who had a stem cell transplant for chronic granulomatous disease, so the T cells may come from the graft donor. CDR3 sequence reads: CSVNLGGSYNEQFF. Written as DNA, the CDR3 is TGCAGCGTCAATCTGGGGGGTTCCTACAATGAGCAGTTCTTC.